A single sample is the source of the 20 T cell receptor beta chains below, sequenced in a study of blood T cell repertoires in COVID-19. TCRdb's table, derived via immunoSEQ multiplex PCR, lists solely in-frame clones and lacks some. This sample has roughly 150,000 clones, with around 80% found just once. The sample consisted of PBMCs or T cells enriched from blood (not recorded which). The receptors shown here come from an older woman in a cohort exposed to, infected with or recovered from COVID-19 (not recorded which).

This clone was detected a few times. The gene calls are TRBV4-1 and TRBJ2-2; tentative D call: TRBD1 (6 bases). The germline CDR1 and CDR2 sequences are MGHRA and YSYEKL. Trimming removed 7 bases from V and 0 bases from J, with 12 bases in between. This CDR3 is built from 15 residues. In DNA form, the CDR3 reads TGCGCCAGCACAGGGGTTGGCTCGAACACCGGGGAGCTGTTTTTT. Its protein product is CASTGVGSNTGELFF.

This clone was found a few times. The chain recombines TRBV2 with TRBJ1-5; no clear D gene. The V gene's germline CDR1 is SNHLY and CDR2 FYNNEI. The V and J ends lost 3 bases and 9 bases respectively, with 12 bases between them. This CDR3 comprises 13 residues. The CDR3 nucleotides read TGTGCCAGCAGTGAGTCCCAGATTGGGCCCCAGCATTTT. Protein product: CASSESQIGPQHF.

The J gene is TRBJ2-5, the V gene TRBV6-5; tentatively, D is TRBD1 (6 bases). The CDR3 has 14 amino acids. The germline gives CDR1 MNHEY, CDR2 SVGAGI. Trimming removed 10 bases at V and 5 bases at J, with 20 bases between. CDR3 nucleotide sequence: TGTGCCACCAAAGATTCCTGGGGGCTGGAGACCCAGTACTTC. This sequence encodes CATKDSWGLETQYF.

In DNA, the CDR3 is TGTGCCAGCAGCCCCTCCGGGACAGGGGAGTACAATGAGCAGTTCTTC. Its translation: CASSPSGTGEYNEQFF. The chain uses TRBV7-3 and TRBJ2-1; 10 nucleotides agree with TRBD1. CDR3 length: 16 residues. Germline V gene lookup returns CDR1 SGHTA and CDR2 FQGTGA. V was clipped by 5 bases and J by 4 bases; unmatched bases: 8.

V is TRBV12-5 and J is TRBJ2-1; 12 nucleotides match TRBD1. The CDR3 consists of 15 residues. CDR1 is LGHNT and CDR2 is FRNRAP in the germline V gene. Trimming removed 4 bases from V and 4 bases from J; junction bases left unmatched: 2. In DNA form, the CDR3 reads TGTGCTAGTGGTTCGGGACAGGGGGCTTACAATGAGCAGTTCTTC. Translating gives CASGSGQGAYNEQFF.

The rearrangement links TRBV28 to TRBJ1-2, with 8 bases aligning to TRBD1. The CDR3 runs 14 residues. The V segment lost 6 bases and the J segment 8 bases; nucleotides outside the gene matches: 11. Germline V lookup: CDR1 MDHEN, CDR2 SYDVKM. CDR3 sequence: CASSPGQVISGYTF. The DNA of the CDR3 is TGTGCCAGCAGCCCGGGACAGGTTATTTCCGGCTACACCTTC.

The chain employs TRBV18 and TRBJ2-7; D might be TRBD2 (6 bases). There are 17 residues in the CDR3. The germline V gene encodes CDR1 KGHSH and CDR2 LQKENI. V lost 2 bases, J lost 2 bases, and 19 bases lay in between. In nucleotides, the CDR3 is TGTGCCAGCTCACCAGGCATTGGCGCCGGGGGAACCTACGAGCAGTACTTC. Protein: CASSPGIGAGGTYEQYF.

V usage is TRBV4-2 and J usage is TRBJ1-1; possibly TRBD1 for D (5 bases). The V end lost 0 bases, the J end lost 0 bases, and 11 bases lay between the germline ends. Germline-derived CDR1 and CDR2 are LGHNA and YNFKEQ. CDR3 length equals 16 residues. CDR3: CASSQDRARMNTEAFF. DNA for the CDR3: TGTGCCAGCAGCCAAGACAGGGCTCGGATGAACACTGAAGCTTTCTTT.

The rearrangement uses TRBV5-1 and TRBJ1-3; 7 nucleotides match TRBD1. The CDR3 extends over 14 amino acids. The V gene end was trimmed by 4 bases and the J gene end by 4 bases; junction bases not matched to a gene: 5. Germline CDR1 SGHRS, CDR2 YFSETQ. In nucleotides, the CDR3 is TGCGCCAGCAGCCCCGGGACAGTCGGAAACACCATATATTTT. The encoded protein is CASSPGTVGNTIYF.

J is TRBJ1-1 and V is TRBV7-9; unclear D gene. Trimming stripped 4 bases from V and 6 bases from J, with 12 bases between. Germline V gene sequence: CDR1 SEHNR, CDR2 FQNEAQ (reference sequence). The CDR3 sequence is 13 residues long. CDR3 residues: CASSSEMGAEAFF. Here the CDR3 DNA reads TGTGCCAGCAGCTCAGAGATGGGCGCTGAAGCTTTCTTT.

This chain connects TRBV18 to TRBJ1-5, with 9 bases fitting TRBD1. The germline gives CDR1 KGHSH, CDR2 LQKENI. The CDR3 totals 16 residues. The trim removed 2 bases at V and 8 bases at J, leaving 10 bases unmatched. This chain's CDR3 is CASSPLGDREGKPQHF. As DNA, the CDR3 is TGTGCCAGCTCACCATTGGGGGACAGGGAAGGGAAGCCCCAGCATTTT.

This rearrangement joins TRBV5-1 to TRBJ1-2; TRBD1 might be the D (5 bases). The germline CDR1 and CDR2 sequences are SGHRS and YFSETQ. The CDR3 has 13 amino acids. Trimming took off 1 base at V and 3 bases at J, with 7 bases between the two ends. This CDR3 is CASSLMTDYGYTF. The CDR3 nucleotides are TGCGCCAGCAGCTTGATGACAGACTATGGCTACACCTTC.

This clone was counted only a few times. The chain is built from TRBV5-4 and TRBJ1-1, with TRBD1 matching over 8 bases. V shed 3 bases and J 2 bases; nucleotides not matched to a gene: 3. CDR1 is SGHNT and CDR2 is YYREEE in the germline V gene (reference sequence). This CDR3 has 14 residues. The CDR3 DNA is TGTGCCAGCAGCTATCAGGGGGCTAACACTGAAGCTTTCTTT. It codes for CASSYQGANTEAFF.

The chain carries TRBV27 and TRBJ1-2; possible D gene TRBD1, 5 bases. The length of the CDR3 is 14 residues. The V gene lost 5 bases and the J gene lost 5 bases, with 15 bases spanning the gap. CDR1 is MNHEY and CDR2 is SMNVEV in the germline V gene (reference sequence). CDR3 nucleotides: TGTGCCAGCAGTGGGGGACGGCGGGGGTATGGCTACACCTTC. It translates to CASSGGRRGYGYTF.

The chain employs TRBV12-5 and TRBJ2-7; tentatively, D is TRBD2 (5 bases). V was cut by 1 base and J by 5 bases, with 15 bases left in between. The CDR3 runs 15 residues. In germline, CDR1 is LGHNT, CDR2 FRNRAP. For the CDR3, the DNA is TGTGCTAGTGGTTTGGGGGCCTCGGACTCTAACGAGCAGTACTTC. It is translated as CASGLGASDSNEQYF.

This clone was counted only a few times. The V gene is TRBV18, the J gene TRBJ1-5, with D perhaps TRBD1 (5 bases). CDR1 and CDR2 (germline): KGHSH, LQKENI. The CDR3 covers 15 residues. Trimming pared 6 bases from V and 4 bases from J, leaving 16 bases between. The CDR3 protein is CASSPGGARNQPQHF. CDR3 DNA: TGTGCCAGCTCCCCTGGAGGGGCGCGGAATCAGCCCCAGCATTTT.

This clone is a singleton in its sample. The chain joins TRBV4-1 to TRBJ2-1, with 7 bases fitting TRBD2. Germline V gene lookup returns CDR1 MGHRA and CDR2 YSYEKL. This CDR3 is 17 amino acids long. The J segment lost 9 bases and the V segment lost 2 bases, leaving 16 bases of the junction unmatched. In DNA form, the CDR3 reads TGCGCCAGCAGCCAACTCAATAGGGGCGGGAGTGTTAGTGAGCAGTTCTTC. Its protein is CASSQLNRGGSVSEQFF.

This chain links TRBV7-8 with TRBJ2-7; a weak D match, TRBD1 (6 bases). Germline V lookup: CDR1 SGHVS, CDR2 FQNEAQ. This CDR3 has 14 residues. V was clipped by 3 bases and J by 0 bases, with 9 bases between them. The CDR3 protein is CASSFYRDSYEQYF. CDR3 in DNA: TGTGCCAGCAGCTTTTACAGGGACTCCTACGAGCAGTACTTC.

The CDR3 DNA follows: TGTGCCAGCAGCCAAGTTAGCGGGGTTTACAATGAGCAGTTCTTC. The encoded protein is CASSQVSGVYNEQFF. The chain uses TRBV3-1 (or the pseudogene TRBV3-2) and TRBJ2-1; 8 nucleotides line up with TRBD2. With V trimmed by 1 base and J by 4 bases, 3 bases remained unmatched. The CDR3 totals 15 residues. Germline assignment: CDR1 LGHDT and CDR2 YNNKEL (reference sequence).

V and J are TRBV5-1 and TRBJ2-5; the match to TRBD2 covers 11 bases. J lost 4 bases, V lost 1 base, and 9 bases had no gene match. Germline values: CDR1 SGHRS, CDR2 YFSETQ. The CDR3 length is 17 residues. The DNA for the CDR3 is TGCGCCAGCAGCTTGTCTAGCGGGAGGTTGGGTCGAGAGACCCAGTACTTC. Protein: CASSLSSGRLGRETQYF.